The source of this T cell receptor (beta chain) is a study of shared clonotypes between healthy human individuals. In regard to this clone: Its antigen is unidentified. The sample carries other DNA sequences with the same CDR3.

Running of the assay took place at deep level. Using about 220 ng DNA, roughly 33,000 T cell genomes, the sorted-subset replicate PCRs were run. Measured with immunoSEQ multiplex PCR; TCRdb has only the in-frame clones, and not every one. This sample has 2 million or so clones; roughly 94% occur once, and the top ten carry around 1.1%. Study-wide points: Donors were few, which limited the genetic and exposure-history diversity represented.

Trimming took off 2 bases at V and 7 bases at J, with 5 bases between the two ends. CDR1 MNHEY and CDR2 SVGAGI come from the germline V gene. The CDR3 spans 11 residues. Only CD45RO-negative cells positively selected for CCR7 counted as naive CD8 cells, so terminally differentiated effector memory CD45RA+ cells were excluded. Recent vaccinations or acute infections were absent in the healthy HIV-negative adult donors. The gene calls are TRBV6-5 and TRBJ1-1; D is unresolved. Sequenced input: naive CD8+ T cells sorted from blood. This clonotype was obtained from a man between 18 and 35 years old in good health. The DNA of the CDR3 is TGTGCCAGCAGTTACGGGGTTGAAGCTTTCTTT. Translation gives CASSYGVEAFF.